The present entry profiles one TCR beta chain with its context. These data come from a study of blood T cell repertoires in COVID-19. Germline-derived CDR1 and CDR2 are MRHNA and SNTAGT. Trimming cost V 3 bases and J 14 bases; bases outside gene matches: 7. CDR3 size: 13 residues. Measured with immunoSEQ multiplex PCR; TCRdb has only the in-frame clones, and not every one. The data contain 300,000 to 350,000 clones, almost 90% of them seen just once; the ten biggest clones take up approximately 1%. This rearrangement joins TRBV6-4 to TRBJ1-6; 7 positions agree with TRBD1. Sequenced input: PBMCs or T cells enriched from blood (not recorded which). The clonotype comes from a woman aged 25-40 years who had been exposed to COVID-19. CDR3 bases: TGTGCCAGCAGTGAAGGGGGCGATACAACCCTCCACTTT. Protein sequence: CASSEGGDTTLHF.